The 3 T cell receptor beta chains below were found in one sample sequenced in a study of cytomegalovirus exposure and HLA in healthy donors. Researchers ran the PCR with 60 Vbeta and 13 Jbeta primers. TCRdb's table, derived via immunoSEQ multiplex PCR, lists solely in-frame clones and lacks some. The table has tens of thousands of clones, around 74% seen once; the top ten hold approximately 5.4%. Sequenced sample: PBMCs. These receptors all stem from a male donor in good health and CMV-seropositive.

The CDR3 DNA sequence: TGTGCCAGCAGCTTAGCAGAGGGTCAGCCCCAGCATTTT. Translated, it gives CASSLAEGQPQHF. V gene TRBV7-6 combines with J gene TRBJ1-5; D gene ambiguous. Germline V gene sequence: CDR1 SGHVS, CDR2 FNYEAQ. The germline V and J ends were trimmed by 0 bases and 6 bases, with 6 bases remaining between them. CDR3 size: 13 residues.

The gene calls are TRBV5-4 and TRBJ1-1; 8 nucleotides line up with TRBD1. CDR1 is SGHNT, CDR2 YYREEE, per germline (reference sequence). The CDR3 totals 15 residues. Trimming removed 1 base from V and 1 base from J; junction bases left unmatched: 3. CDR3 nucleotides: TGTGCCAGCAGCTTGTCCAGGGGGCGGAACACTGAAGCTTTCTTT. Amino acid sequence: CASSLSRGRNTEAFF.

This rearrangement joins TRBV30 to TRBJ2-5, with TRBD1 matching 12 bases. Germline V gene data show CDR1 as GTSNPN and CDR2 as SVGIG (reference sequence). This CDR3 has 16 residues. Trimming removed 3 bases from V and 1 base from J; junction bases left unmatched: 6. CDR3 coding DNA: TGTGCCTGGAGGGGGGGGACAGGGGGCTTCCAAGAGACCCAGTACTTC. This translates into CAWRGGTGGFQETQYF.